The 13 T cell receptor beta chains below come from one sample, sequenced in a study of breast tumors, draining lymph nodes, adjacent tissues. MiXCR, applied by TCRdb to the multiplex PCR reads, yields one record per CDR3 protein. The sample comprises approximately 250,000 distinct CDR3 sequences, roughly a third of which are singletons, and approximately 3.6% rests with the top ten. The lymph nodes were axillary draining lymph nodes from breast cancer patients. Sequencing was carried out using axillary lymph node tissue. The receptors originated from a female donor with breast cancer. Some clones in this sample may be carry-over from other donors' samples.

At least ten counts were recorded for this clonotype. The chain has TRBV9 and TRBJ2-2; D remains ambiguous. The CDR3 extends over 13 amino acids. Germline assignment: CDR1 SGDLS and CDR2 YYNGEE. The V gene lost 4 bases and the J gene lost 7 bases, with 11 bases spanning the gap. The CDR3 region has the DNA TGTGCCAGCAGCCCAACCGGGCTCGGGGAGCTGTTTTTT. This encodes CASSPTGLGELFF.

The V and J genes are TRBV25-1 and TRBJ1-6; TRBD1 might be the D (6 bases). Trimming removed 2 bases at V and 2 bases at J, with 13 bases between. CDR3 length: 17 amino acids. CDR1 MGHDK and CDR2 SYGVNS come from the germline V gene. The CDR3 sequence is CASSEGARGTYNSPLHF. DNA of the CDR3: TGTGCCAGCAGTGAAGGGGCGAGGGGGACCTATAATTCACCCCTCCACTTT.

This clonotype appeared a few times. V is TRBV6-5 and J is TRBJ2-7, with 7 positions matching TRBD1. CDR1 and CDR2 from the germline V gene are MNHEY and SVGAGI. Losses at the gene ends were 5 bases for V and 5 bases for J; bases not matched to a gene: 9. CDR3 length: 14 amino acids. CDR3 bases: TGTGCCAGCAGTCACCGGGACAGAGCCCACGAGCAGTACTTC. It yields the protein CASSHRDRAHEQYF.

On this clonotype: A much bigger clone sits one base away, suggesting this may be a read error. The chain has TRBV9 and TRBJ2-1; weak D call: TRBD2 (5 bases). CDR1 is SGDLS and CDR2 is YYNGEE in the germline V gene. There are 11 residues in the CDR3. Here the CDR3 reads CASSGSGRELF. Here the CDR3 DNA reads TGTGCCAGCAGCGGCTCGGGAAGGGAGCTCTTC. Filled out from reference TRBV9 and TRBJ2-1, the complete variable domain reads DSGVTQTPKHLITATGQRVTLRCSPRSGDLSVYWYQQSLDQGLQFLIQYYNGEERAKGNILERFSAQQFPDLHSELNLSSLELGDSALYFCASSGSGRELFGPGTRLTVL.

The rearrangement joins TRBV6-2 or TRBV6-3 to TRBJ2-1, with 8 bases matching TRBD2. The CDR3 sequence is 17 residues long. The germline CDR1 and CDR2 sequences are MNHEY and SVGEGT. V was clipped by 2 bases and J by 0 bases; unmatched bases: 6. In DNA, the CDR3 is TGTGCCAGCAGTTACGGTGTAGCGGGGTTCTCCTACAATGAGCAGTTCTTC. Protein product: CASSYGVAGFSYNEQFF.

This clonotype was found many times. The DNA of the CDR3 is TGTGCCAGCAGCCCCGGCCGGGGGTCCGGTCGCACAGATACGCAGTATTTT. Protein: CASSPGRGSGRTDTQYF. The gene calls are TRBV3-1 and TRBJ2-3; weak D call: TRBD2 (6 bases). Trimming pared 4 bases from V and 1 base from J, leaving 18 bases between. The V gene's germline CDR1 is LGHDT and CDR2 YNNKEL (reference sequence). The CDR3 loop spans 17 amino acids.

The V gene is TRBV7-3, the J gene TRBJ2-5, with 7 bases fitting TRBD2. Germline CDR1 SGHTA, CDR2 FQGTGA. Unmatched junction bases numbered 7, after V lost 2 bases and J lost 4 bases. The CDR3 is 15 amino acids. The CDR3 nucleotides are TGTGCCAGCAGCTTAGGGGGAGGGTCTCTAGAGACCCAGTACTTC. This codes for CASSLGGGSLETQYF.

CDR3 sequence (DNA): TGTGCCGGTAGGACAGGGCCTTCCTACAATGAGCAGTTCTTC. Translating gives CAGRTGPSYNEQFF. The V and J genes are TRBV28 and TRBJ2-1; 8 positions agree with TRBD1. Germline CDR1 MDHEN, CDR2 SYDVKM. V was pared by 11 bases and J by 1 base, with 7 bases of the junction left unmatched. The CDR3 sequence is 14 residues long.

This clonotype was observed many times. The chain combines TRBV7-2 with TRBJ2-3; no firm D call. Germline V gives CDR1 SGHTA, CDR2 FQGNSA. The CDR3 contains 14 residues. Trimming removed 2 bases from V and 0 bases from J, with 6 bases in between. CDR3 residues: CASSLISSTDTQYF. The CDR3 DNA reads as TGTGCCAGCAGCTTAATAAGTAGCACAGATACGCAGTATTTT. The full variable domain, with the rest looked up from reference TRBV7-2 and TRBJ2-3, is GAGVSQSPSNKVTEKGKDVELRCDPISGHTALYWYRQSLGQGLEFLIYFQGNSAPDKSGLPSDRFSAERTGGSVSTLTIQRTQQEDSAVYLCASSLISSTDTQYFGPGTRLTVL.

This rearrangement joins TRBV11-3 to TRBJ2-2; possibly TRBD1 for D (5 bases). This CDR3 is 16 amino acids long. The V end was cut by 5 bases, the J end by 4 bases, with 17 bases between. CDR1 and CDR2 (germline): SGHNT, YENEEA. CDR3 coding DNA: TGTGCCAGCAGCCCCCATCGGACAATGAGCACCGGGGAGCTGTTTTTT. Translating gives CASSPHRTMSTGELFF.

Many counts were recorded for this clonotype. V is TRBV20-1 and J is TRBJ2-2, with 8 bases aligning to TRBD2. CDR3 length: 13 residues. Germline values: CDR1 DFQATT, CDR2 SNEGSKA (reference sequence). Unmatched junction bases numbered 8, after V lost 7 bases and J lost 7 bases. CDR3 in amino acids: CSGISGVGGELFF. CDR3 coding DNA: TGCAGTGGTATTAGCGGGGTAGGCGGGGAGCTGTTTTTT.

This clonotype was observed at least ten times. This chain connects TRBV12-3 or TRBV12-4 to TRBJ2-7; D ambiguous. The CDR3 is 13 residues long. Trimming cost V 1 base and J 2 bases, with 6 bases left between them. CDR3 residues: CASSLGKTYEQYF. The CDR3 bases are TGTGCCAGCAGTTTAGGCAAAACCTACGAGCAGTACTTC.

On this clonotype itself: A much larger clone is a single base away; this may be a read error. V is TRBV7-7 and J is TRBJ2-5; tentative D call: TRBD2 (5 bases). The CDR3 loop spans 14 amino acids. Germline V gives CDR1 SSHAT, CDR2 FNYEAQ (reference sequence). The CDR3 DNA sequence: TGTGCTAGCAGCTTAGACGATGGAGGAGAGACCCAGTACTTC. Its translation: CASSLDDGGETQYF.